The rows below give T cell receptor beta chains drawn from one sample of a study of blood T cell repertoires in COVID-19. The protocol was immunoSEQ multiplex PCR, while the TCRdb copy is restricted to in-frame clones and leaves out a portion. This table has about 80,000 clones, 65% to 85% appearing once. Sequenced input: peripheral blood. These receptors originate from a man aged 70 or older with active or convalescent COVID-19. Each CDR3 is given with its conserved first and last residue. The D gene is left open where the match is weak. Not all rows give a size; the values are once, few, many and, for expanded clones, a class.

J gene | D gene | clone size | V gene | CDR3 DNA | CDR3 protein
TRBJ2-7 | TRBD1 | - | TRBV18 | TGTGCCAGCTCACCACCAGGGACAGGGAAAGGGGGCACCTACGAGCAGTACTTC | CASSPPGTGKGGTYEQYF
TRBJ2-2 | TRBD1 | - | TRBV10-2 | TGCGCCAGCGGGACAGAGGACGGGAGGGAGCTGTTTTTT | CASGTEDGRELFF
TRBJ2-5 | - | - | TRBV15 | TGTGCCACCAGCAGAATGCTACTAGCTGCTAAACAAGAGACCCAGTACTTC | CATSRMLLAAKQETQYF
TRBJ1-5 | - | - | TRBV3-1/TRBV3-2 | TGTGCCAGCAGCCAAGATGCGAGCCAGCCCCAGCATTTT | CASSQDASQPQHF
TRBJ2-7 | TRBD2 | - | TRBV7-9 | TGTGCCAGCAGGGAGGGAGGGGCCGTCTACGAGCAGTACTTC | CASREGGAVYEQYF
TRBJ2-5 | - | - | TRBV7-2 | TGTGCCAGCAGCTCCAGGGATGCGGGGAAGGGGGGGAAGACCCAGTACTTC | CASSSRDAGKGGKTQYF
TRBJ1-2 | - | few | TRBV6-5 | TGTGCCAGCAGACCCCAGGGACTCCCGCCTGGCTACACCTTC | CASRPQGLPPGYTF
TRBJ2-2 | TRBD2 | - | TRBV6-5 | TGTGCCAGCAGTTCCCGCGGGGGGGCCGGATTCGGGGAGCTGTTTTTT | CASSSRGGAGFGELFF
TRBJ1-4 | TRBD1 | once | TRBV5-1 | TGCGCCAGCAGCGACACAGGGGGCGCGAATGAAAAACTGTTTTTT | CASSDTGGANEKLFF
TRBJ1-3 | - | - | TRBV6-5 | TGTGCCAGCTCTGAACTAGACACCATATATTTT | CASSELDTIYF
TRBJ2-1 | TRBD1 | - | TRBV7-6 | TGTGCCAGCAGCCTTTCGACAGGGGTACGTGTCTTTGGTGAGCAGTTCTTC | CASSLSTGVRVFGEQFF
TRBJ1-4 | - | - | TRBV29-1 | TGCAGCGCCAGACAGTCAACTAATGAAAAACTGTTTTTT | CSARQSTNEKLFF
TRBJ2-7 | - | - | TRBV10-3 | TGTGCCATCAGTGAAACCGGGTACGAGCAGTACTTC | CAISETGYEQYF
TRBJ2-3 | TRBD2 | few | TRBV19 | TGTGCCAGTAGTATAGACACCAGCGGGGGTGGCACAGATACGCAGTATTTT | CASSIDTSGGGTDTQYF
TRBJ1-4 | TRBD1 | - | TRBV19 | TGTGCCAGTAGTATACCGGGACAGATGAATGAAAAACTGTTTTTT | CASSIPGQMNEKLFF
TRBJ2-3 | TRBD2 | - | TRBV7-2 | TGTGCCAGCAGCTTGCGGGGGGTGAGCACAGATACGCAGTATTTT | CASSLRGVSTDTQYF
TRBJ2-1 | - | - | TRBV7-3 | TGTGCCAGCAGCTTAAAAGGTTCTGGTTCTTCCTTGAGGTCTGAGCAGTTCTTC | CASSLKGSGSSLRSEQFF
TRBJ2-7 | TRBD2 | - | TRBV6-5 | TGTGCCAGCAGGAAACTAGCGGACCTGTACGAGCAGTACTTC | CASRKLADLYEQYF
TRBJ2-1 | - | - | TRBV6-5 | TGTGCCAGCATTAAACAGGGGGGGAATGAGCAGTTCTTC | CASIKQGGNEQFF